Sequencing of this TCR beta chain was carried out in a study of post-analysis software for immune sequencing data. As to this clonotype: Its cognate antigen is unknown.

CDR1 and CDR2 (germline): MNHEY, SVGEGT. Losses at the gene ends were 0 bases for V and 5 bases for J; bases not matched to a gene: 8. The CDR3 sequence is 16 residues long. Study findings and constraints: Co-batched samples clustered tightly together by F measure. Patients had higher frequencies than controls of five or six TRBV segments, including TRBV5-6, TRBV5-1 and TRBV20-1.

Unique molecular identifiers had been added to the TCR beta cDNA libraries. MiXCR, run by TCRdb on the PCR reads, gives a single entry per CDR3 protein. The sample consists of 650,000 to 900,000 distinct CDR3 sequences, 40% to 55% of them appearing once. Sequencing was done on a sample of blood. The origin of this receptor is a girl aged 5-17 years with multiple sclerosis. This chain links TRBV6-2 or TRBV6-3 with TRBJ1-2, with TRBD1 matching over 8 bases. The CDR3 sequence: CASSYSGTGVGYGYTF. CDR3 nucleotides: TGTGCCAGCAGTTACTCGGGGACAGGCGTCGGTTATGGCTACACCTTC.